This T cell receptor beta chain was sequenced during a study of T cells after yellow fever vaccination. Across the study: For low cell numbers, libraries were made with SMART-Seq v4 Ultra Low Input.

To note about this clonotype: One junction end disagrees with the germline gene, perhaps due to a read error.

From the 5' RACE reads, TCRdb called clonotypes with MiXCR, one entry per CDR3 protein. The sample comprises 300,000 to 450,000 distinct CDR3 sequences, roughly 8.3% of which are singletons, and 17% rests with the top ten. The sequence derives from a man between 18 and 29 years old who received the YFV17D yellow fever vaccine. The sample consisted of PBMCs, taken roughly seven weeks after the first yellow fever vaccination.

The CDR3: CCAKGGSRGSYNEQFF. The CDR3 nucleotides are TGCTGTGCTAAAGGAGGGTCGCGCGGCTCCTACAATGAGCAGTTCTTC. The chain uses TRBV20-1 and TRBJ2-1; TRBD2 is a possible D gene (6 bases). The CDR3 has 16 amino acids. Germline assignment: CDR1 DFQATT and CDR2 SNEGSKA (reference sequence).